These 17 T cell receptor beta chains share one sample of origin, sequenced in a study of response to subunit inactivated influenza vaccine. TCRdb passed the RT-PCR reads through MiXCR, listing each CDR3 protein once. The data contain around 600,000 distinct CDR3 sequences, approximately 10% of them seen just once; the ten biggest clones take up approximately 11%. The same sample was also studied in work on T cells expressing NK-cell markers. This second report adds: 5'RACE template switching built TCR beta cDNA with unique molecular identifiers.

The input for sequencing was PBMCs from blood, taken on the day of vaccination. The receptors stem from a man in his fifties who received an inactivated influenza vaccine.

The J gene is TRBJ2-2, the V gene TRBV29-1; D is perhaps TRBD1 (7 bases). V was cut by 7 bases and J by 4 bases, with 16 bases left in between. Germline CDR1 and CDR2: SQVTM and ANQGSEA. The CDR3 is 14 residues long. The CDR3: CSGRDRGFTGELFF. The CDR3 nucleotides read TGCAGCGGGAGGGACAGAGGGTTCACCGGGGAGCTGTTTTTT.

The chain employs TRBV4-1 and TRBJ1-2; no firm D call. The CDR3 is made up of 14 amino acids. Germline assignment: CDR1 MGHRA and CDR2 YSYEKL. Trimming stripped 1 base from V and 7 bases from J, with 13 bases between. CDR3 sequence reads: CASSQADLGSGYTF. The CDR3, as DNA: TGCGCCAGCAGCCAAGCCGACCTAGGGAGTGGCTACACCTTC.

V and J are TRBV5-1 and TRBJ2-3; D is perhaps TRBD2 (7 bases). Germline CDR1 SGHRS, CDR2 YFSETQ. CDR3 length: 15 residues. The V and J ends lost 2 bases and 6 bases respectively, with 16 bases between them. This CDR3 is CASSLRGARLDTQYF. The CDR3 bases are TGCGCCAGCAGCTTACGGGGGGCGCGTCTGGATACGCAGTATTTT.

This clonotype has only a few counts. The rearrangement links TRBV12-3 or TRBV12-4 to TRBJ2-5; TRBD2 might be the D (6 bases). Trimming pared 5 bases from V and 6 bases from J, leaving 13 bases between. CDR3 length: 13 residues. The CDR3 here is CASSPRGGQTQYF. The CDR3 region has the DNA TGTGCCAGCAGTCCGCGGGGCGGTCAGACCCAGTACTTC.

This clonotype was detected a few times. V usage is TRBV24-1 and J usage is TRBJ2-1; 9 bases align to TRBD1. The CDR3 is 18 amino acids. With V trimmed by 4 bases and J by 1 base, 10 bases remained unmatched. Per the germline V gene, CDR1 is KGHDR and CDR2 is SFDVKD. CDR3 DNA: TGTGCCACCAGTGACCCCCCCGCCGGGACAGGGTCCTACAATGAGCAGTTCTTC. It encodes CATSDPPAGTGSYNEQFF.

The chain couples TRBV5-1 to TRBJ2-4; D is perhaps TRBD1 or TRBD2 (5 bases each). Per the germline V gene, CDR1 is SGHRS and CDR2 is YFSETQ. Trimming cost V 0 bases and J 10 bases, with 20 bases left between them. CDR3 length: 16 amino acids. The CDR3 reads CASSLGSQGWGKIQYF. DNA for the CDR3: TGCGCCAGCAGCTTGGGCTCCCAGGGATGGGGGAAGATTCAGTACTTC.

This clonotype was seen repeatedly, ten times or more. V is TRBV2 and J is TRBJ2-7, with D unresolved. CDR3 length equals 13 residues. Trimming took 4 bases from V and 3 from J, leaving 10 bases between them. CDR1 is SNHLY, CDR2 FYNNEI, per germline. The CDR3 DNA sequence: TGTGCCAGCAGTGGGACCGCCGGCTACGAGCAGTACTTC. This codes for CASSGTAGYEQYF.

This clonotype was counted a few times. V usage is TRBV11-2 and J usage is TRBJ2-7; D is unresolved. The CDR3 runs to 14 residues. CDR1 and CDR2 (germline): SGHAT, FQNNGV. Trimming removed 0 bases at V and 5 bases at J, with 11 bases between. CDR3 residues: CASSLDSIIHEQYF. DNA for the CDR3: TGTGCCAGCAGCTTAGATAGCATCATCCACGAGCAGTACTTC.

This clonotype appeared many times. This chain joins TRBV5-1 and TRBJ2-3; 10 positions match TRBD1. V lost 3 bases and J lost 1; bases outside the gene matches: 2. From germline, CDR1 is SGHRS and CDR2 YFSETQ. CDR3 length: 15 residues. CDR3 amino acids: CASSYGTGGTDTQYF. CDR3 DNA: TGCGCCAGCAGCTACGGGACAGGGGGCACAGATACGCAGTATTTT.

The sample holds a few counts of this clonotype. The V gene is TRBV7-2, the J gene TRBJ2-1; D might be TRBD1 or TRBD2, each matching 6 bases. Trimming removed 1 base at V and 2 bases at J, with 12 bases between. The CDR3 is 16 amino acids. The germline V gene has CDR1 SGHTA and CDR2 FQGNSA. The CDR3 loop reads CASSLGWGATYNEQFF. DNA of the CDR3: TGTGCCAGCAGCTTAGGGTGGGGGGCAACCTACAATGAGCAGTTCTTC.

The chain recombines TRBV19 with TRBJ2-7; D might be TRBD2 (6 bases). The CDR3 has 15 residues. V was trimmed by 7 bases and J by 7 bases, leaving 23 bases between them. Per germline, CDR1 LNHDA and CDR2 SQIVND (reference sequence). As DNA, the CDR3 is TGTGCCAGTACCAAAGCGGTACATAGACGGGGGGAGCAGTACTTC. It translates to CASTKAVHRRGEQYF.

The chain combines TRBV20-1 with TRBJ2-3, with D tentatively TRBD1 (5 bases). The V and J ends lost 6 bases and 3 bases respectively, with 10 bases between them. There are 12 residues in the CDR3. Looked up from germline, CDR1 is DFQATT and CDR2 is SNEGSKA (reference sequence). DNA for the CDR3: TGCAGTGCCCAACCAGGGACAGATACGCAGTATTTT. Translated: CSAQPGTDTQYF.

At least ten counts were recorded for this clonotype. The rearrangement joins TRBV10-3 to TRBJ2-1, with a possible D match to TRBD2 (5 bases). CDR3 length: 14 residues. The V end lost 4 bases, the J end lost 5 bases, and 12 bases lay between the germline ends. In germline, CDR1 is ENHRY, CDR2 SYGVKD. CDR3 DNA sequence: TGTGCCATCAGTGCTATCGGGAACAACAATGAGCAGTTCTTC. Encoded protein: CAISAIGNNNEQFF.

This clonotype appeared a few times. CDR3 in DNA: TGTGCCAGCAGTTCAGGGCACAAGGCCAACGTCCTGACTTTC. It encodes CASSSGHKANVLTF. The J gene is TRBJ2-6, the V gene TRBV12-3 or TRBV12-4; possibly TRBD1 for D (5 bases). The CDR3 totals 14 residues. V was trimmed by 4 bases and J by 6 bases, leaving 10 bases between them.

This clonotype was seen more than once but under ten times. The rearrangement joins TRBV30 to TRBJ1-5; maybe TRBD1 (6 bases). Per germline, CDR1 GTSNPN and CDR2 SVGIG (reference sequence). Trimming shortened V by 4 bases and J by 2 bases, and 12 bases separated the two germline ends. The CDR3 contains 14 residues. CDR3 in DNA: TGTGCCTGGAAGGAACAGGGTGGCAATCAGCCCCAGCATTTT. It is translated as CAWKEQGGNQPQHF.

Only a few counts were recorded for this clonotype. This sequence joins TRBV6-4 and TRBJ1-6; D possibly corresponds to TRBD1 (5 bases). This CDR3 has 13 amino acids. Trimming removed 6 bases at V and 6 bases at J, with 9 bases between. Germline assignment: CDR1 MRHNA and CDR2 SNTAGT. CDR3 residues: CASRKGVNSPLHF. CDR3 DNA: TGTGCCAGCAGAAAAGGGGTTAATTCACCCCTCCACTTT.

This chain connects TRBV29-1 to TRBJ1-1, with 9 positions matching TRBD1. J gave up 3 bases and V 6 bases, and 5 bases lay outside the gene matches. CDR3 length equals 13 residues. The germline CDR1 and CDR2 sequences are SQVTM and ANQGSEA. The CDR3 loop is CSVRTGVYTEAFF. For the CDR3, the DNA is TGCAGCGTACGGACAGGGGTATACACTGAAGCTTTCTTT.